This passage covers 17 T cell receptor beta chains from one sample sequenced in a study of beta chain features in type 1 diabetes. As every portion of the isolated RNA was reverse transcribed, the sequencing read expressed TCRB transcripts. The data were produced by immunoSEQ multiplex PCR, yet TCRdb's version contains in-frame clones alone and is incomplete. The table records fewer than 250,000 clones, over 65% of them present only once. Sequencing used naive CD4+ T cells from blood. The receptors stem from a man aged 25 to 40 in good health.

The chain links TRBV30 to TRBJ1-1; D possibly corresponds to TRBD1 (5 bases). Per the germline V gene, CDR1 is GTSNPN and CDR2 is SVGIG (reference sequence). V lost 1 base, J lost 3 bases, and 15 bases lay in between. The CDR3 loop spans 15 amino acids. In nucleotides, the CDR3 is TGTGCCTGGAGTGCGGGACTTCTAACCGACACTGAAGCTTTCTTT. It encodes CAWSAGLLTDTEAFF.

This clone has more than one count but fewer than ten. The chain carries TRBV7-7 and TRBJ1-1, with D uncertain. CDR1 and CDR2 from the germline V gene are SSHAT and FNYEAQ (reference sequence). CDR3 length equals 13 residues. The V end was cut by 4 bases, the J end by 4 bases, with 10 bases between. CDR3 bases: TGTGCCAGCAGCTCGGGCCTGGGCACTGAAGCTTTCTTT. It yields the protein CASSSGLGTEAFF.

This chain connects TRBV7-2 to TRBJ1-2; D is possibly TRBD1 (6 bases). The CDR3 has 14 amino acids. V lost 5 bases to trimming and J lost 3 bases, with 13 bases between them. In germline, CDR1 is SGHTA, CDR2 FQGNSA. The CDR3 region is CASSDNRVHYGYTF. CDR3 in DNA: TGTGCCAGCAGCGACAACAGGGTCCACTATGGCTACACCTTC.

The chain uses TRBV5-1 and TRBJ2-1; D unclear. In germline, CDR1 is SGHRS, CDR2 YFSETQ. V lost 0 bases, J lost 9 bases, and 13 bases lay in between. The CDR3 covers 14 residues. CDR3 sequence reads: CASSLEGQYTEQFF. The CDR3 DNA is TGCGCCAGCAGCTTGGAAGGCCAATATACTGAGCAGTTCTTC.

This clone was counted between two and nine times. V and J are TRBV10-3 and TRBJ2-4; D ambiguous. This CDR3 has 12 residues. With 2 bases removed from V and 8 bases from J, the gap between germline ends came to 7 bases. Per germline, CDR1 ENHRY and CDR2 SYGVKD. For the CDR3, the DNA is TGTGCCATCAGTGAGGGCGCCGACATTCAGTACTTC. This translates into CAISEGADIQYF.

The genes are TRBV29-1 and TRBJ2-3; D remains unclear. There are 16 residues in the CDR3. Trimming pared 1 base from V and 3 bases from J, leaving 17 bases between. Germline assignment: CDR1 SQVTM and CDR2 ANQGSEA. The DNA of the CDR3 is TGCAGCGTTGAAGTCGTGTGGCCAGCTTCGACAGATACGCAGTATTTT. It yields the protein CSVEVVWPASTDTQYF.

The gene calls are TRBV13 and TRBJ1-1, with D uncertain. The CDR3 is made up of 14 amino acids. CDR1 and CDR2 from the germline V gene are PRHDT and FYEKMQ (reference sequence). V gave up 5 bases and J gave up 6 bases, with 16 bases separating them. This chain's CDR3 is CASSLRPSPAEAFF. The CDR3 nucleotides are TGTGCCAGCAGCCTCCGACCATCCCCGGCTGAAGCTTTCTTT.

The chain couples TRBV9 to TRBJ2-1, with 7 bases fitting TRBD2. Per germline, CDR1 SGDLS and CDR2 YYNGEE. The CDR3 runs to 16 residues. V lost 1 base to trimming and J lost 7 bases; unmatched junction nucleotides: 11. The CDR3 spells CASSVQLRASGNEQFF. CDR3 nucleotides: TGTGCCAGCAGCGTACAGTTGCGGGCTAGCGGTAATGAGCAGTTCTTC.

This chain links TRBV7-9 with TRBJ1-1; the D is unclear. Germline V gives CDR1 SEHNR, CDR2 FQNEAQ (reference sequence). V lost 5 bases and J 6 bases, leaving 16 bases between the germline ends. There are 14 residues in the CDR3. CDR3 sequence reads: CASSTYVDGAEAFF. Written as DNA, the CDR3 is TGTGCCAGCAGCACCTATGTGGATGGGGCTGAAGCTTTCTTT.

The rearrangement joins TRBV5-6 to TRBJ2-3; perhaps D is TRBD1 or TRBD2 (5 bases each). V was shortened by 2 bases and J by 4 bases, with 11 bases between the two germline ends. The CDR3 totals 14 residues. The V gene's germline CDR1 is SGHDT and CDR2 YYEEEE. CDR3 bases: TGTGCCAGCAGCTTCGGGACGAGGGCAGATACGCAGTATTTT. Encoded protein: CASSFGTRADTQYF.

This clone has more than one count but fewer than ten. The J gene is TRBJ1-4, the V gene TRBV30; D unclear. Germline V gene data show CDR1 as GTSNPN and CDR2 as SVGIG (reference sequence). V was trimmed by 2 bases and J by 8 bases, leaving 18 bases between them. The CDR3 covers 15 residues. CDR3 in DNA: TGTGCCTGGAGTCCTTACGCCGTTTTTCTGGAAAAACTGTTTTTT. The encoded protein is CAWSPYAVFLEKLFF.

V is TRBV30 and J is TRBJ1-1; D perhaps matches TRBD1 (6 bases). This CDR3 is built from 13 residues. Germline loops: CDR1 GTSNPN, CDR2 SVGIG (reference sequence). Trimming removed 4 bases at V and 6 bases at J, with 15 bases between. The CDR3 sequence is CAWTLTGYAEAFF. Here the CDR3 DNA reads TGTGCCTGGACCCTAACAGGGTACGCTGAAGCTTTCTTT.

CDR3 coding DNA: TGCAGCGAAAAAGGGGACTCCTACAATGAGCAGTTCTTC. Translated, it gives CSEKGDSYNEQFF. The V gene is TRBV29-1, the J gene TRBJ2-1; D may be TRBD1 (5 bases). This CDR3 region has 13 residues. V shed 7 bases and J shed 0 bases, with 10 bases lying between them. The V gene's germline CDR1 is SQVTM and CDR2 ANQGSEA.

This sequence joins TRBV29-1 and TRBJ2-3, with D possibly TRBD2 on 6 matching bases. Germline V CDR1 and CDR2: SQVTM, ANQGSEA. The V and J ends lost 1 base and 2 bases respectively, with 10 bases between them. The CDR3 is 14 amino acids. The CDR3 DNA reads TGCAGCGTTGAAGTTAGCGGCCTCACAGATACGCAGTATTTT. Translated, it gives CSVEVSGLTDTQYF.

This clone was observed once. V usage is TRBV11-2 and J usage is TRBJ2-1; D not resolved. V gave up 5 bases and J gave up 10 bases, with 12 bases separating them. The CDR3 consists of 12 residues. In germline, CDR1 is SGHAT, CDR2 FQNNGV. As DNA, the CDR3 is TGTGCCAGCAGCGTGACCCTCCTGGAGCAGTTCTTC. Protein sequence: CASSVTLLEQFF.

This clone was observed once. The chain joins TRBV28 to TRBJ2-7, with TRBD1 identical over 10 bases. J lost 3 bases, V lost 4 bases, and 6 bases had no gene match. Germline V CDR1 and CDR2: MDHEN, SYDVKM. The CDR3 spans 15 residues. The CDR3 here is CASSSPGQGNYEQYF. The CDR3 nucleotides are TGTGCCAGCAGTTCGCCGGGACAGGGGAACTACGAGCAGTACTTC.

The chain is built from TRBV5-1 and TRBJ2-3, with D uncertain. Trimming stripped 1 base from V and 0 bases from J, with 6 bases between. The CDR3 has 14 residues. CDR1 and CDR2 (germline): SGHRS, YFSETQ. CDR3 coding DNA: TGCGCCAGCAGCTTGATAGACAGCACAGATACGCAGTATTTT. The encoded protein is CASSLIDSTDTQYF.